The TCR beta chain under discussion was sequenced for a study of ipilimumab plus nivolumab after autologous stem cell transplantation. Across the whole study: DLBCL patients had primary refractory or relapsed disease.

Germline V gene lookup returns CDR1 MNHEY and CDR2 SMNVEV (reference sequence). The CDR3 is 14 amino acids. V gave up 0 bases and J gave up 8 bases, with 11 bases separating them. The method was immunoSEQ multiplex PCR; TCRdb's version includes in-frame clones alone and lacks a portion of them. This sample has about 20,000 clones, with over 65% found just once. The chain links TRBV27 to TRBJ2-1, with D tentatively TRBD2 (6 bases). The receptor was isolated from a male donor with diffuse large B-cell lymphoma. The sample was PBMCs, taken in a trial of ipilimumab plus nivolumab as post-transplant consolidation. For the CDR3, the DNA is TGTGCCAGCAGTTTATCGAGACTAGTTGATGAGCAGTTCTTC. The encoded protein is CASSLSRLVDEQFF.